The 15 T cell receptor beta chains in this list originate from one sample, sequenced in a study of blood T cell repertoires in COVID-19. Assay used: immunoSEQ multiplex PCR; TCRdb lists only in-frame clones, some missing. The sample includes about 54,000 clones, around 81% of them seen just once. Sequencing input: peripheral blood. The receptors here all came from an older woman with acute or convalescent COVID-19.

The chain is built from TRBV15 and TRBJ2-3, with a possible D match to TRBD2 (6 bases). Germline V gene data show CDR1 as LNHNV and CDR2 as YYDKDF (reference sequence). V lost 0 bases and J lost 3, with 19 bases in between. This CDR3 spans 18 amino acids. The CDR3 reads CATSRDLTGEFRTDTQYF. In DNA, the CDR3 is TGTGCCACCAGCAGAGATTTAACGGGAGAATTCAGAACAGATACGCAGTATTTT.

The rearrangement links TRBV2 to TRBJ1-1, with D unresolved. Germline V gene sequence: CDR1 SNHLY, CDR2 FYNNEI. V was clipped by 6 bases and J by 0 bases, with 20 bases between them. The CDR3 is made up of 17 amino acids. CDR3 residues: CASSGDPSRRMNTEAFF. CDR3 in DNA: TGTGCCAGCAGCGGAGATCCCTCCCGCCGCATGAACACTGAAGCTTTCTTT.

V gene TRBV29-1 combines with J gene TRBJ1-1, with D uncertain. CDR3 length: 13 residues. CDR1 is SQVTM, CDR2 ANQGSEA, per germline. V was pared by 4 bases and J by 1 base, with 10 bases between. The CDR3 region has the DNA TGCAGCGTTGCCCCTACAGAGAACACTGAAGCTTTCTTT. Residues: CSVAPTENTEAFF.

The chain combines TRBV28 with TRBJ1-2; possibly TRBD1 for D (5 bases). V gave up 6 bases and J gave up 8 bases, with 16 bases separating them. The CDR3 extends over 13 amino acids. CDR1 is MDHEN and CDR2 is SYDVKM in the germline V gene. For the CDR3, the DNA is TGTGCCAGCAGATTACAGGTCGTAGACGGCTACACCTTC. Encoded protein: CASRLQVVDGYTF.

The table lists this clone with a few counts. The V and J genes are TRBV4-2 and TRBJ1-5; weak D call: TRBD1 (6 bases). The CDR3 loop spans 15 amino acids. Trimming stripped 8 bases from V and 1 base from J, with 15 bases between. Germline CDR1 is LGHNA and CDR2 is YNFKEQ. CDR3 DNA: TGTGCCAGCGGAGAAACAGGGTCCAGCAATCAGCCCCAGCATTTT. Translation: CASGETGSSNQPQHF.

The chain recombines TRBV29-1 with TRBJ2-7, with a possible D match to TRBD2 (6 bases). Germline V gives CDR1 SQVTM, CDR2 ANQGSEA. The CDR3 length is 15 residues. V was pared by 4 bases and J by 2 bases, with 18 bases between. The CDR3 loop is CSVAKGGIRTYEQYF. CDR3 in DNA: TGCAGCGTTGCAAAGGGCGGGATACGAACCTACGAGCAGTACTTC.

CDR3 sequence reads: CAWSPLGLAGGGGNTQYF. CDR3 coding DNA: TGTGCCTGGAGTCCCCTGGGACTAGCGGGGGGCGGGGGGAATACGCAGTATTTT. The J gene is TRBJ2-3, the V gene TRBV30; 15 bases are shared with TRBD2. The CDR3 is 18 residues long. The ends lost 2 bases at V and 7 bases at J; junction bases unmatched: 13. The germline CDR1 and CDR2 sequences are GTSNPN and SVGIG (reference sequence).

Within the sample, this clone is medium-sized. The V call is TRBV2, the J call TRBJ2-2; D is undetermined. This CDR3 has 15 residues. Germline V gene data show CDR1 as SNHLY and CDR2 as FYNNEI. V lost 5 bases and J 6 bases, leaving 16 bases between the germline ends. The CDR3 DNA reads as TGTGCCAGCAGTTCAGGAAAGGTCGTCCCCGGGGAGCTGTTTTTT. It codes for CASSSGKVVPGELFF. The whole variable domain, remainder taken from reference TRBV2 and TRBJ2-2, is EPEVTQTPSHQVTQMGQEVILRCVPISNHLYFYWYRQILGQKVEFLVSFYNNEISEKSEIFDDQFSVERPDGSNFTLKIRSTKLEDSAMYFCASSSGKVVPGELFFGEGSRLTVL.

This chain uses TRBV6-1 with TRBJ1-2, with 9 bases lining up with TRBD1. The CDR3 has 16 residues. J lost 5 bases, V lost 2 bases, and 9 bases had no gene match. The germline gives CDR1 MNHNS, CDR2 SASEGT. CDR3 DNA: TGTGCCAGCAGTGAACACCATGGGACAGGGATTTATGGCTACACCTTC. Translated: CASSEHHGTGIYGYTF.

This clone was observed a few times. Here the CDR3 DNA reads TGTGCCAGCAGCCAAGGACAGGGGATGAACACTGAAGCTTTCTTT. Its translation: CASSQGQGMNTEAFF. This chain links TRBV7-9 with TRBJ1-1; 9 bases map to TRBD1. The CDR3 totals 15 residues. Germline loops: CDR1 SEHNR, CDR2 FQNEAQ (reference sequence). The V and J ends lost 5 bases and 0 bases, in that order; junction bases with no gene match: 4.

The chain couples TRBV7-2 to TRBJ1-2; tentative D call: TRBD1 (5 bases). CDR1 is SGHTA, CDR2 FQGNSA, per germline. The CDR3 totals 13 residues. Trimming removed 2 bases from V and 4 bases from J, with 8 bases in between. CDR3 coding DNA: TGTGCCAGCAGCTTAATAGGGGCCTATGGCTACACCTTC. It specifies CASSLIGAYGYTF.

This clone was counted a few times. Other DNA sequences in the same sample also yield this CDR3. The V gene is TRBV5-4, the J gene TRBJ1-1; tentative D call: TRBD1 (5 bases). Germline CDR1 and CDR2: SGHNT and YYREEE (reference sequence). This CDR3 region has 13 residues. Trimming removed 2 bases at V and 1 base at J, with 6 bases between. CDR3 protein: CASSFDRNTEAFF. CDR3 DNA: TGTGCCAGCAGCTTCGACAGGAACACTGAAGCTTTCTTT.

The J gene is TRBJ2-1, the V gene TRBV4-1, with 9 bases identical to TRBD2. V dropped 4 bases and J dropped 8; count of bases not matched to a gene: 9. The CDR3 is 15 residues long. Germline CDR1 reads MGHRA; CDR2 reads YSYEKL. CDR3 amino acids: CASSLIAGVTHEQFF. The CDR3 DNA follows: TGCGCCAGCAGCCTGATAGCGGGAGTAACCCATGAGCAGTTCTTC.

The rearrangement uses TRBV6-1 and TRBJ1-5; the match to TRBD1 covers 7 bases. Per the germline V gene, CDR1 is MNHNS and CDR2 is SASEGT. J gave up 5 bases and V 3 bases, and 7 bases lay outside the gene matches. CDR3 size: 15 residues. The CDR3 coding sequence is TGTGCCAGCAGTGAGCAGGACAGGACTTATCAGCCCCAGCATTTT. Protein sequence: CASSEQDRTYQPQHF.

The chain links TRBV7-9 to TRBJ1-5; D remains unclear. V was trimmed by 5 bases and J by 7 bases, leaving 12 bases between them. Germline V gene data show CDR1 as SEHNR and CDR2 as FQNEAQ (reference sequence). The CDR3 has 13 amino acids. CDR3 DNA: TGTGCCAGCAGCAACCTGGGCCCACAGCCCCAGCATTTT. This gives the protein CASSNLGPQPQHF.